Each of the 7 T cell receptor beta chains below was sequenced from the same sample in a study of CD8 T cells in Susac syndrome (dated by TCRdb to the late 2010s). The method behind the library was the immunoSEQ multiplex PCR assay. RNA was extracted with the RNeasy kit and roughly 0.45 to 1 ug was reverse transcribed using random hexamers. The raw public data were reprocessed by TCRdb itself: fastp quality trimming at Q25, MiXCR clonotype calling, in-frame beta chains only. Entries that share a CDR3 protein sequence are merged under the most common genes and DNA. Present in this sample are about 190,000 distinct CDR3 sequences, roughly 95% of which were seen just once. Jointly, the top ten make up roughly 0.098% of the sample. Sequenced sample: CD4+ T cells from PBMCs. The receptors here all came from a human donor with Susac syndrome.

The chain links TRBV28 to TRBJ1-5; D uncertain. Germline CDR1 reads MDHEN; CDR2 reads SYDVKM. This CDR3 is 15 amino acids long. V lost 3 bases to trimming and J lost 2 bases, with 11 bases between them. In nucleotides, the CDR3 is TGTGCCAGCAGTTTTCGCCCGAGAGGCAATCAGCCCCAGCATTTT. It specifies CASSFRPRGNQPQHF.

The gene calls are TRBV30 and TRBJ1-2; 10 bases map to TRBD1. Losses at the gene ends were 5 bases for V and 8 bases for J; bases not matched to a gene: 5. The CDR3 loop spans 12 amino acids. The germline CDR1 and CDR2 sequences are GTSNPN and SVGIG (reference sequence). The CDR3 DNA reads as TGTGCCTGGCTCCGGACAGGGGGAGGCTACACCTTC. Encoded protein: CAWLRTGGGYTF.

The rearrangement links TRBV2 to TRBJ2-6; tentative D call: TRBD1 (6 bases). This CDR3 contains 15 residues. Deletions cut 9 bases from V and 2 bases from J, with 14 bases between. Germline V gene lookup returns CDR1 SNHLY and CDR2 FYNNEI. CDR3 amino acids: CASGQRTTGANVLTF. CDR3 bases: TGTGCCAGTGGACAGCGTACTACTGGGGCCAACGTCCTGACTTTC. The full variable domain, in which reference TRBV2 and TRBJ2-6 provide the parts outside the CDR3, is EPEVTQTPSHQVTQMGQEVILRCVPISNHLYFYWYRQILGQKVEFLVSFYNNEISEKSEIFDDQFSVERPDGSNFTLKIRSTKLEDSAMYFCASGQRTTGANVLTFGAGSRLTVL.

This clonotype has just one count. V gene TRBV10-3 combines with J gene TRBJ1-2; perhaps TRBD1 as D (6 bases). Germline CDR1 is ENHRY and CDR2 is SYGVKD. This CDR3 is 15 amino acids long. The germline V and J ends were trimmed by 7 bases and 3 bases, with 18 bases remaining between them. The CDR3 nucleotides read TGTGCCATCAAAAAGAAGGACAGAGAATACTATGGCTACACCTTC. It specifies CAIKKKDREYYGYTF.

J is TRBJ2-4 and V is TRBV6-1, with 10 bases identical to TRBD2. Unmatched junction bases numbered 19, after V lost 5 bases and J lost 0 bases. This CDR3 region has 21 residues. CDR1 is MNHNS, CDR2 SASEGT, per germline. Written as DNA, the CDR3 is TGTGCCAGCAGTCCCCAGGTGGCTAGCGGGGGAGGCCTTCTAGCCAAAAACATTCAGTACTTC. It translates to CASSPQVASGGGLLAKNIQYF.

The CDR3 DNA reads TGTGCCAGCAGTAGGACAGCTCAAGAGACCCAGTACTTC. Translation: CASSRTAQETQYF. The genes are TRBV12-3 or TRBV12-4 and TRBJ2-5; D is perhaps TRBD1 (6 bases). V was trimmed by 5 bases and J by 2 bases, leaving 9 bases between them. The CDR3 runs 13 residues.

In this sample, this clonotype turned up once. The genes are TRBV5-1 and TRBJ1-5; TRBD1 is a possible D gene (5 bases). CDR1 SGHRS and CDR2 YFSETQ come from the germline V gene. Trimming pared 0 bases from V and 0 bases from J, leaving 13 bases between. The CDR3 sequence is 17 residues long. CDR3 sequence reads: CASSLGAGTHSNQPQHF. The DNA for the CDR3 is TGCGCCAGCAGCTTGGGGGCCGGGACCCATAGCAATCAGCCCCAGCATTTT.